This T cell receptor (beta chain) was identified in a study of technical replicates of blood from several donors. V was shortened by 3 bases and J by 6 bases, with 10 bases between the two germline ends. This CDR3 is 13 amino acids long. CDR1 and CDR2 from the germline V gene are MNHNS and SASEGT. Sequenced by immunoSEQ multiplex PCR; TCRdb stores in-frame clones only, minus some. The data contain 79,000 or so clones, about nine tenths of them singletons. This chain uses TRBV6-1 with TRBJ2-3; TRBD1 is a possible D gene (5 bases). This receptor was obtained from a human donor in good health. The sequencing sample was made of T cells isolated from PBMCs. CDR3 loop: CASSETRADTQYF. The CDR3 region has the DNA TGTGCCAGCAGTGAGACCAGGGCCGATACGCAGTATTTT.